The 27 T cell receptor beta chains in this list originate from one sample, sequenced in a study of Tregs in tolerant kidney transplant recipients. Method: immunoSEQ multiplex PCR; TCRdb's copy keeps in-frame clones and lacks some. The table shows about 110,000 clones, with 90% occurring only once. The sample was CD4+ T cells from blood, taken before the transplant. The receptor set was obtained from a human donor who received a combined kidney and bone marrow transplant.

The chain couples TRBV5-4 to TRBJ2-5; 9 bases fit TRBD2. Germline lookup yields CDR1 SGHNT and CDR2 YYREEE (reference sequence). J lost 7 bases, V lost 3 bases, and 7 bases had no gene match. The CDR3 loop spans 14 amino acids. CDR3 DNA sequence: TGTGCCAGCAGCTCCCCGACTAGCGGAACGACCCAGTACTTC. This encodes CASSSPTSGTTQYF. Supplemented by reference TRBV5-4 and TRBJ2-5, the full variable domain reads ETGVTQSPTHLIKTRGQQVTLRCSSQSGHNTVSWYQQALGQGPQFIFQYYREEENGRGNFPPRFSGLQFPNYSSELNVNALELDDSALYLCASSSPTSGTTQYFGPGTRLLVL.

The table lists this clone with a count of one. The rearrangement links TRBV30 to TRBJ2-1, with a weak D call TRBD2 (5 bases). CDR1 and CDR2 (germline): GTSNPN, SVGIG (reference sequence). The CDR3 is 12 residues long. Trimming left V 3 bases short and J 7 bases short, with 10 bases between. The CDR3 loop is CAWRYRGNEQFF. As DNA, the CDR3 is TGTGCCTGGAGGTACCGAGGGAATGAGCAGTTCTTC.

The chain recombines TRBV18 with TRBJ2-7; D is perhaps TRBD1 (5 bases). The CDR3 is made up of 18 amino acids. Germline V lookup: CDR1 KGHSH, CDR2 LQKENI. With 2 bases removed from V and 0 bases from J, the gap between germline ends came to 20 bases. DNA of the CDR3: TGTGCCAGCTCACCATCTTGGCCATCCCAGGGTGACTCCTACGAGCAGTACTTC. Translated, it gives CASSPSWPSQGDSYEQYF.

The CDR3 region has the DNA TGCGCCAGCAGCTCGACAGGGGGCAGGGAGCAGTACTTC. Protein: CASSSTGGREQYF. The chain uses TRBV5-1 and TRBJ2-7; TRBD1 agrees at 10 bases. The CDR3 contains 13 residues. The germline CDR1 and CDR2 sequences are SGHRS and YFSETQ. V was pared by 3 bases and J by 7 bases, with 4 bases of the junction left unmatched.

The gene calls are TRBV5-4 and TRBJ1-2; TRBD1 matches 11 bases. The ends lost 4 bases at V and 6 bases at J; junction bases unmatched: 5. The CDR3 runs 14 residues. The germline V gene encodes CDR1 SGHNT and CDR2 YYREEE (reference sequence). CDR3 in amino acids: CASSLRDRGNGYTF. CDR3 coding DNA: TGTGCCAGCAGCCTCCGGGACAGGGGGAATGGCTACACCTTC. The full variable domain, with the rest looked up from reference TRBV5-4 and TRBJ1-2, is ETGVTQSPTHLIKTRGQQVTLRCSSQSGHNTVSWYQQALGQGPQFIFQYYREEENGRGNFPPRFSGLQFPNYSSELNVNALELDDSALYLCASSLRDRGNGYTFGSGTRLTVV.

This clone is a singleton in its sample. V gene TRBV1 combines with J gene TRBJ1-1; the table's D gene call, TRBD1, was not cross checked with the DNA. TRBV1 has pseudogene status. The CDR3 is made up of 13 amino acids. The CDR3 reads CTSSKAETGEAFF. The CDR3 DNA reads TGCACCAGCAGCAAAGCGGAAACAGGCGAAGCTTTCTTT.

The rearrangement uses TRBV7-9 and TRBJ1-5, with D maybe TRBD1 (5 bases). CDR3 length: 18 amino acids. Germline V gene lookup returns CDR1 SEHNR and CDR2 FQNEAQ (reference sequence). V shed 4 bases and J shed 0 bases, with 19 bases lying between them. The CDR3 DNA sequence: TGTGCCAGCAGCTCCCGCGCCTGGGGGGATAATAGCAATCAGCCCCAGCATTTT. Amino acid sequence: CASSSRAWGDNSNQPQHF.

The V gene is TRBV5-1, the J gene TRBJ1-1, with TRBD1 identical over 9 bases. J gave up 7 bases and V 0 bases, and 1 base lay outside the gene matches. This CDR3 region has 13 residues. CDR1 is SGHRS, CDR2 YFSETQ, per germline. The CDR3 nucleotides read TGCGCCAGCAGCTTGGGACAGGGGGTTGAAGCTTTCTTT. It specifies CASSLGQGVEAFF.

The CDR3 region has the DNA TGTGCCACCAGCAGAGATGCGGGGCCCTCCTACGAGCAGTACTTC. As protein: CATSRDAGPSYEQYF. The V gene is TRBV15, the J gene TRBJ2-7, with D possibly being TRBD2 (6 bases). CDR1 LNHNV and CDR2 YYDKDF come from the germline V gene (reference sequence). Trimming took 0 bases from V and 0 from J, leaving 9 bases between them. The CDR3 has 15 amino acids.

The chain carries TRBV2 and TRBJ1-1, with unresolved D. Germline V gene lookup returns CDR1 SNHLY and CDR2 FYNNEI. The V end lost 5 bases, the J end lost 3 bases, and 7 bases lay between the germline ends. The length of the CDR3 is 12 residues. The CDR3 protein is CASSPSDTEAFF. CDR3 nucleotide sequence: TGTGCCAGCAGTCCTAGCGACACTGAAGCTTTCTTT.

This rearrangement joins TRBV2 to TRBJ2-7, with D possibly matching TRBD1 (6 bases). Per germline, CDR1 SNHLY and CDR2 FYNNEI. V was clipped by 3 bases and J by 6 bases, with 18 bases between them. The CDR3 has 15 residues. This chain's CDR3 is CASSDASGVPIEQYF. The CDR3, as DNA: TGTGCCAGCAGTGACGCGTCAGGGGTTCCCATCGAGCAGTACTTC. Full variable domain (outside the CDR3, taken from reference TRBV2 and TRBJ2-7): EPEVTQTPSHQVTQMGQEVILRCVPISNHLYFYWYRQILGQKVEFLVSFYNNEISEKSEIFDDQFSVERPDGSNFTLKIRSTKLEDSAMYFCASSDASGVPIEQYFGPGTRLTVT.

This chain connects TRBV5-4 to TRBJ2-5, with a tentative D call TRBD1 (5 bases). Germline V gene sequence: CDR1 SGHNT, CDR2 YYREEE (reference sequence). The V and J ends lost 4 bases and 1 base respectively, with 8 bases between them. The CDR3 is made up of 13 amino acids. CDR3 DNA sequence: TGTGCCAGCAGCCCAGGGCTCCAAGAGACCCAGTACTTC. It is translated as CASSPGLQETQYF.

The CDR3 here is CASSLGQGRSYEQYF. In DNA, the CDR3 is TGCGCCAGCAGCTTAGGACAGGGGAGGTCCTACGAGCAGTACTTC. The chain links TRBV5-1 to TRBJ2-7, with 9 bases identical to TRBD1. CDR1 and CDR2 (germline): SGHRS, YFSETQ. CDR3 length: 15 residues. Unmatched junction bases numbered 4, after V lost 2 bases and J lost 1 base.

The chain joins TRBV6-1 to TRBJ2-5; 11 positions agree with TRBD2. CDR3 length: 16 residues. V trimming: 1 base; J trimming: 5 bases; junction bases outside the gene matches: 6. Germline V gives CDR1 MNHNS, CDR2 SASEGT. The CDR3 is CASSEGATSGAETQYF. CDR3 coding DNA: TGTGCCAGCAGTGAAGGGGCGACTAGCGGGGCGGAGACCCAGTACTTC.

This sequence joins TRBV2 and TRBJ2-2; TRBD2 is a possible D gene (7 bases). The V end was cut by 3 bases, the J end by 4 bases, with 12 bases between. Germline V gene data show CDR1 as SNHLY and CDR2 as FYNNEI. The CDR3 consists of 15 residues. CDR3 residues: CASSETGGSTGELFF. CDR3 nucleotide sequence: TGTGCCAGCAGTGAGACGGGGGGCAGCACCGGGGAGCTGTTTTTT.

The chain carries TRBV21-1 and TRBJ2-7; TRBD2 was called by the table and not checked on the DNA. TRBV21-1 is termed a pseudogene. The CDR3 has 14 residues. Here the CDR3 reads CANPGLAASYEQYF. As DNA, the CDR3 is TGTGCCAATCCGGGACTAGCGGCTTCCTACGAGCAGTACTTC.

The V call is TRBV6-1, the J call TRBJ2-1, with 13 bases that match TRBD2. V shed 6 bases and J 6 bases; nucleotides not matched to a gene: 5. CDR1 is MNHNS, CDR2 SASEGT, per germline. The length of the CDR3 is 15 residues. The chain's CDR3 is CASSSLAGGPNEQFF. The CDR3 DNA is TGTGCCAGCAGCTCACTAGCGGGGGGGCCCAATGAGCAGTTCTTC.

The chain combines TRBV4-1 with TRBJ2-1; TRBD1 matches at 11 bases. The CDR3 length is 16 residues. With 2 bases clipped from V and 4 bases from J, the junction kept 4 bases outside the gene matches. Germline CDR1 and CDR2: MGHRA and YSYEKL. CDR3 coding DNA: TGCGCCAGCAGCCAATGGGGACAGGGGGAATACAATGAGCAGTTCTTC. Residues: CASSQWGQGEYNEQFF.

The rearrangement joins TRBV27 to TRBJ2-3, with D possibly being TRBD2 (5 bases). Germline V gene data show CDR1 as MNHEY and CDR2 as SMNVEV (reference sequence). Trimming stripped 5 bases from V and 1 base from J, with 16 bases between. The CDR3 runs to 16 residues. The CDR3 spells CASSPHKEGRTDTQYF. Here the CDR3 DNA reads TGTGCCAGCAGTCCCCACAAAGAGGGCCGCACAGATACGCAGTATTTT.

This clone was seen just once. The chain combines TRBV2 with TRBJ2-3, with D possibly being TRBD2 (7 bases). Looked up from germline, CDR1 is SNHLY and CDR2 is FYNNEI. The CDR3 contains 13 residues. Trimming left V 11 bases short and J 2 bases short, with 14 bases between. The CDR3 sequence: CAGGAGITDTQYF. The DNA of the CDR3 is TGTGCCGGGGGGGCGGGGATCACAGATACGCAGTATTTT.

The gene calls are TRBV5-1 and TRBJ2-3; the D is unclear. There are 11 residues in the CDR3. Germline assignment: CDR1 SGHRS and CDR2 YFSETQ. The germline V and J ends were trimmed by 7 bases and 6 bases, with 9 bases remaining between them. The CDR3 region is CASADSDTQYF. Here the CDR3 DNA reads TGCGCCAGCGCTGACTCGGATACGCAGTATTTT.

This chain uses TRBV5-1 with TRBJ1-1; D not certain. V lost 1 base and J lost 1, with 11 bases in between. Germline assignment: CDR1 SGHRS and CDR2 YFSETQ. The CDR3 runs to 15 residues. DNA of the CDR3: TGCGCCAGCAGCTTGTGGGTACAGACGAACACTGAAGCTTTCTTT. Its protein is CASSLWVQTNTEAFF.

The J gene is TRBJ2-1, the V gene TRBV10-3; no clear D. The CDR3 runs to 14 residues. From germline, CDR1 is ENHRY and CDR2 SYGVKD. Trimming stripped 4 bases from V and 0 bases from J, with 7 bases between. DNA of the CDR3: TGTGCCATCAGTGGAAGCGACTCCTACAATGAGCAGTTCTTC. Translated, it gives CAISGSDSYNEQFF.

This clone was seen a handful of times. The chain is built from TRBV7-8 and TRBJ1-6; TRBD1 is a possible D gene (6 bases). Germline-derived CDR1 and CDR2 are SGHVS and FQNEAQ. Trimming took off 5 bases at V and 7 bases at J, with 15 bases between the two ends. The CDR3 consists of 15 residues. CDR3 nucleotides: TGTGCCAGCAGCGCGGGCCGGGACACCAATTCACCCCTCCACTTT. Protein product: CASSAGRDTNSPLHF.

The chain employs TRBV1 and TRBJ2-7; whether TRBD1, the table's D call, matches the DNA was not checked. TRBV1 is described as a pseudogene. The CDR3 has 16 amino acids. The CDR3 bases are TGCACCAGCAGCCAAGAACCGGGACAGGGGGCTTACGAGCAGTACTTC. Amino acids: CTSSQEPGQGAYEQYF.

This clone was observed a single time. V gene TRBV11-3 combines with J gene TRBJ2-1; D remains unclear. The CDR3 extends over 14 amino acids. Germline-derived CDR1 and CDR2 are SGHNT and YENEEA. Trimming removed 3 bases from V and 0 bases from J, with 6 bases in between. In DNA, the CDR3 is TGTGCCAGCAGCTTGGCTAGCTCCTACAATGAGCAGTTCTTC. Its translation is CASSLASSYNEQFF. The variable domain in full, completed from reference TRBV11-3 and TRBJ2-1, reads EAGVVQSPRYKIIEKKQPVAFWCNPISGHNTLYWYLQNLGQGPELLIRYENEEAVDDSQLPKDRFSAERLKGVDSTLKIQPAELGDSAVYLCASSLASSYNEQFFGPGTRLTVL.

The chain uses TRBV2 and TRBJ2-7; 9 positions agree with TRBD1. Trimming cost V 4 bases and J 2 bases; bases outside gene matches: 0. Germline-derived CDR1 and CDR2 are SNHLY and FYNNEI. The CDR3 is made up of 13 amino acids. CDR3 nucleotides: TGTGCCAGCAGTGGGGACAGGGCCTACGAGCAGTACTTC. It translates to CASSGDRAYEQYF. The variable domain in full, completed from reference TRBV2 and TRBJ2-7, reads EPEVTQTPSHQVTQMGQEVILRCVPISNHLYFYWYRQILGQKVEFLVSFYNNEISEKSEIFDDQFSVERPDGSNFTLKIRSTKLEDSAMYFCASSGDRAYEQYFGPGTRLTVT.